This entry features one TCR beta chain sequence. Germline CDR1 MNHEY, CDR2 SMNVEV (reference sequence). The CDR3 covers 15 residues. The V gene end was trimmed by 3 bases and the J gene end by 4 bases; junction bases not matched to a gene: 8. This entry belongs to a study of cytomegalovirus exposure and HLA in healthy donors. Primers included in the PCR were 60 Vbeta and 13 Jbeta primers. Profiled with immunoSEQ multiplex PCR; TCRdb holds only in-frame clones, not every one. The sample consists of around 120,000 clones, over 80% of them appearing once. The V gene is TRBV27, the J gene TRBJ1-2, with TRBD1 matching 7 bases. Material for sequencing was PBMCs. The sequence was collected from a man aged 50 to 59 in good health and CMV-seronegative. CDR3 sequence: CASSFAGQELYGYTF. DNA for the CDR3: TGTGCCAGCAGTTTTGCAGGACAGGAACTCTATGGCTACACCTTC.